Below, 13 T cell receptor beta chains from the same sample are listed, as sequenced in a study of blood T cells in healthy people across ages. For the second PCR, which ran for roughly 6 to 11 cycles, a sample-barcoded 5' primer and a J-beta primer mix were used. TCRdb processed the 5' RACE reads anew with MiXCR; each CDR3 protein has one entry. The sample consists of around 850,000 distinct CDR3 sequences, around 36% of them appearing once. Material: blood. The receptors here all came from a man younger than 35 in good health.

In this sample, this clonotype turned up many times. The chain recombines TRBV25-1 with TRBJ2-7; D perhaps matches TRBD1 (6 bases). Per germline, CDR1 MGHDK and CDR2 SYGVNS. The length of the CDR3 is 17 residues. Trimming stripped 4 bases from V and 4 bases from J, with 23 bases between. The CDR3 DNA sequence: TGTGCCAGCAGTGCCCGGGACAAGAAGAGGGGGAGATACGAGCAGTACTTC. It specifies CASSARDKKRGRYEQYF.

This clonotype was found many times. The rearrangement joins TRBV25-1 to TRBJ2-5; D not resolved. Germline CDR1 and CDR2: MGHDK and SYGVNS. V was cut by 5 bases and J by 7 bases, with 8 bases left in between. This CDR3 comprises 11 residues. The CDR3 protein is CASSIRGTQYF. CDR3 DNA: TGTGCCAGCAGTATTCGAGGGACCCAGTACTTC.

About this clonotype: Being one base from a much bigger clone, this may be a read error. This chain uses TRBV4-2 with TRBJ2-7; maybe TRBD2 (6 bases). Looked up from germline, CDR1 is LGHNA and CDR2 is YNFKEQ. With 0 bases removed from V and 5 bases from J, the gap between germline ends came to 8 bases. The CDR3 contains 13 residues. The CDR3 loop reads CASSQDRGNEQYF. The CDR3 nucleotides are TGTGCCAGCAGCCAAGATCGGGGGAACGAGCAGTACTTC.

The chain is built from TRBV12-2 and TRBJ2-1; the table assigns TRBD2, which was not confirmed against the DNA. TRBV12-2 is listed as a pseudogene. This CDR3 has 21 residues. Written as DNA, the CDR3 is TGTGCAAGTCGCTTAGCCCACGGACTAGCGGGGGGGCCTCAGCGGTGCAATGAGCAGTTCTTC. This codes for CASRLAHGLAGGPQRCNEQFF.

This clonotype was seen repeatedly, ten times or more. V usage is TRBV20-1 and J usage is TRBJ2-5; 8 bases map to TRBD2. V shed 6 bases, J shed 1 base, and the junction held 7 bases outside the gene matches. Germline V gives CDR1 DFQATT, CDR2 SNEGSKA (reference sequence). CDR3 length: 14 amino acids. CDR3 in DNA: TGCAGTGCAGTTACTAGCGGACGCCAAGAGACCCAGTACTTC. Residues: CSAVTSGRQETQYF.

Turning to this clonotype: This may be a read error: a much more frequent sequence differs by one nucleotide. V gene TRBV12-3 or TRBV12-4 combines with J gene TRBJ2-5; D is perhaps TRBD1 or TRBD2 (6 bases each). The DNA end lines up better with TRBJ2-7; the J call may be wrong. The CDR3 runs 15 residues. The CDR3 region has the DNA TGTGCCAGCAGTCTACGGGGGCTGGGAACCTACGAGCAGTACTTC. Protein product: CASSLRGLGTYEQYF.

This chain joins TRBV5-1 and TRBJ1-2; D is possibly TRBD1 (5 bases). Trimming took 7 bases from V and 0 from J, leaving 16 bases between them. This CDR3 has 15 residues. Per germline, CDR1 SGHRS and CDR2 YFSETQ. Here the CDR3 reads CASRQTDEANYGYTF. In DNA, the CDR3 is TGCGCCAGCCGACAGACAGACGAAGCTAACTATGGCTACACCTTC.

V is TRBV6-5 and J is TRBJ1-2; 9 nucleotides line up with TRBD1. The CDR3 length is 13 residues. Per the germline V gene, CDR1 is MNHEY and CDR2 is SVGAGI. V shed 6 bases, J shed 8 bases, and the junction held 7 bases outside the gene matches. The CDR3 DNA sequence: TGTGCCAGCAGGGGGACAGGGCGTTCGGGCTACACCTTC. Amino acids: CASRGTGRSGYTF.

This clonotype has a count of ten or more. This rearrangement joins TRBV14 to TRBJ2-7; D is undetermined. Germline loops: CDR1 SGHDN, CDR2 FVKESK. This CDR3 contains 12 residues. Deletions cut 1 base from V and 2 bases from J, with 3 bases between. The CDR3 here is CASSQVAYEQYF. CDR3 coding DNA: TGTGCCAGCAGCCAAGTGGCCTACGAGCAGTACTTC.

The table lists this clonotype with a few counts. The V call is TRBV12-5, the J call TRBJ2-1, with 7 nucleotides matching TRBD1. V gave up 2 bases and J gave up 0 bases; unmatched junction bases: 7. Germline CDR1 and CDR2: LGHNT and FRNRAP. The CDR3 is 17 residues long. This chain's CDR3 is CASGLTMDRSSYNEQFF. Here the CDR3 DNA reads TGTGCTAGTGGTTTGACAATGGACAGGAGCTCCTACAATGAGCAGTTCTTC.

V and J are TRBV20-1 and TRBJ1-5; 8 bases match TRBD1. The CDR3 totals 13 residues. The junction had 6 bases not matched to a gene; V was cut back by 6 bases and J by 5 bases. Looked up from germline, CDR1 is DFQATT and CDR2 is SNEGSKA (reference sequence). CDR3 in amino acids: CSAPGQGDQPQHF. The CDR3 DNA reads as TGCAGTGCCCCAGGACAGGGTGATCAGCCCCAGCATTTT.

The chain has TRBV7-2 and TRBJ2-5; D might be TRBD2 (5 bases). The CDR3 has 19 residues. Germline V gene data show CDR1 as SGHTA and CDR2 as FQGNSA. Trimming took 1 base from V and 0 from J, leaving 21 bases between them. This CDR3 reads CASSLVSPGIYMYQETQYF. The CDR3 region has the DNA TGTGCCAGCAGCTTAGTGTCCCCCGGGATTTATATGTACCAAGAGACCCAGTACTTC. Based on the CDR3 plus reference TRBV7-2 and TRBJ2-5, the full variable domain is GAGVSQSPSNKVTEKGKDVELRCDPISGHTALYWYRQSLGQGLEFLIYFQGNSAPDKSGLPSDRFSAERTGGSVSTLTIQRTQQEDSAVYLCASSLVSPGIYMYQETQYFGPGTRLLVL.

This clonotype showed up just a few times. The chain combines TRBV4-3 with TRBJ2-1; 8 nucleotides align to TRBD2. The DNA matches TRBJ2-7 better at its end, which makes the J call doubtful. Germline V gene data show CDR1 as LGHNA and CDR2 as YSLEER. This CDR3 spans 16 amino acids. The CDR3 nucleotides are TGCGCCAGCAGCCGGCAGACTAGCGCTTTTTACAATGAGCAGTACTTC. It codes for CASSRQTSAFYNEQYF.